This TCR beta chain was retrieved from a study of technical replicates of blood from a few donors. Clones were sequenced by immunoSEQ multiplex PCR, and TCRdb holds only the in-frame ones, with some missing. The sample has about 88,000 clones, around 94% seen once; the top ten hold 0.25%. This CDR3 is built from 13 residues. V was pared by 5 bases and J by 6 bases, with 1 base of the junction left unmatched. Germline V gene data show CDR1 as KGHSH and CDR2 as LQKENI. Sequenced material: T cells isolated from PBMCs. The V and J genes are TRBV18 and TRBJ1-4; TRBD1 agrees at 9 bases. The TCR sequence derives from a human donor in good health. CDR3 amino acids: CASSRTGDEKLFF. The CDR3 DNA follows: TGTGCCAGCTCAAGGACAGGGGATGAAAAACTGTTTTTT.